One sample yielded the 3 T cell receptor beta chains listed below, sequenced in a study of shared clonotypes between healthy human individuals (dated by TCRdb to 2018 to 2020). Library prep was done by the immunoSEQ multiplex PCR assay. In its TCRdb copy, this immuneACCESS table keeps in-frame sequences only and misses some clones. Where compared with another copy, unresolved V genes explain less than half of these, and the others have no known cause. The sample has more than 1,200,000 clones on record, 98% to 99% of them singletons. The ten largest clones add up to about 0.4% of the sample. Material: naive CD4+ T cells sorted from blood. The sample's cell subset or site, from its label and the paper: CD45RA+ positively selected. These receptors were obtained from a young man in good health.

The J gene is TRBJ2-7, the V gene TRBV28; TRBD1 might be the D (5 bases). V gave up 4 bases and J gave up 0 bases, with 13 bases separating them. This CDR3 spans 15 amino acids. Germline V CDR1 and CDR2: MDHEN, SYDVKM. The CDR3 coding sequence is TGTGCCAGCAGTTCCCCTGGGGCCAGCTCCTACGAGCAGTACTTC. Its protein is CASSSPGASSYEQYF.

The chain is built from TRBV7-2 and TRBJ2-7, with a possible D match to TRBD2 (6 bases). In germline, CDR1 is SGHTA, CDR2 FQGNSA. This CDR3 has 15 residues. The V end lost 5 bases, the J end lost 3 bases, and 17 bases lay between the germline ends. The CDR3 sequence is CASSLRVAADYEQYF. For the CDR3, the DNA is TGTGCCAGCAGCCTCCGGGTAGCGGCCGACTACGAGCAGTACTTC.

Concerning this clone: The sample contains more than one DNA sequence encoding this CDR3. The rearrangement links TRBV9 to TRBJ2-3; tentative D call: TRBD2 (6 bases). Trimming removed 2 bases from V and 5 bases from J, with 6 bases in between. This CDR3 is 12 amino acids long. Germline-derived CDR1 and CDR2 are SGDLS and YYNGEE. DNA for the CDR3: TGTGCCAGCAGCGTCGGGGGAGATACGCAGTATTTT. Encoded protein: CASSVGGDTQYF.